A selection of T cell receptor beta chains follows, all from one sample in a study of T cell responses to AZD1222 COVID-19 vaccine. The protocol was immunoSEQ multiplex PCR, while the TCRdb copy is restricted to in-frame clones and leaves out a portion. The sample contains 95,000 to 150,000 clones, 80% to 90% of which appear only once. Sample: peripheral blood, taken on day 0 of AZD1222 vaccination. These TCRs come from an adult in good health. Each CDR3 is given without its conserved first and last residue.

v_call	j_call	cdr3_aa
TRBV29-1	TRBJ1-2	SVPKTGGGYGYT
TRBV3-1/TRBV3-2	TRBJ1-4	ASSQAGNGEKLF
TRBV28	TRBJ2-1	ASRRGPTYNEQF
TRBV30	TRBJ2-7	AWGQGREQY
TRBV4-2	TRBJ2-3	ASSQSTDTQY
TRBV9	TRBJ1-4	ASSPYGGGEKLF
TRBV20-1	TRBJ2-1	SASQLRVLAGSNEQF
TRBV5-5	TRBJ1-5	ASSSYDSRNQPQH
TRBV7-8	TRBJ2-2	ASSPREGGNTGELF
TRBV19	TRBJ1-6	ASSPGQSSYNSPLH
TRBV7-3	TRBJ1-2	ASSLTAEVEGYT
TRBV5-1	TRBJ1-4	ASSLDRGDEKLF
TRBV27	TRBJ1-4	ASRIGEKLF
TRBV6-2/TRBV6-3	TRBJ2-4	ASSYISPTAKNIQY
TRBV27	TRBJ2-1	ASRDTSSYNEQF
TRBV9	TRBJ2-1	ASSVFVGNEQF
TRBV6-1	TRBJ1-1	ASSDPGSRARGTEAF
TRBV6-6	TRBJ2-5	ASSYSAKQETQY
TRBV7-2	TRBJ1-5	ASSSTVYSNQPQH
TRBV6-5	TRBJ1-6	ASSYSTGDNSPLH
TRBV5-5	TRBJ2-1	ASSLSGMYSYNEQF
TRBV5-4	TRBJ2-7	ASSLDQGAGEQY
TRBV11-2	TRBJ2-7	ASSRAYEQY
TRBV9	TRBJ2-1	ASSPGTSGNEQF
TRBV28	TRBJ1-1	ASSFNGDIDMNTEAF
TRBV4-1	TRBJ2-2	ASSHFQGPRTGELF
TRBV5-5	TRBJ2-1	ASSLEQGRFGSYNEQF
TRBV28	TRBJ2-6	ASSLGSPGANVLT
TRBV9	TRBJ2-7	ASSVKTGGEQY
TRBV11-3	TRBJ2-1	ASSLDSSEPEQF
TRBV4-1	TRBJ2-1	ASSRRPGEQF
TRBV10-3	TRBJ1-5	AISDIGGDNQPQH
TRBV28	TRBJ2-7	ASRPGTGGAKQY
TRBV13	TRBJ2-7	ASSPSGTSGTYEQY
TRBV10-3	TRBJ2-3	AISEASGTDTQY
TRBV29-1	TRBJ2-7	SVGDRDRPYEQY
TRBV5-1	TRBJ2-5	ASSLGFQETQY
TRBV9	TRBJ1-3	ASSPTPGSGNTIY
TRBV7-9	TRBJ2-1	ASSFTQRELNEQF
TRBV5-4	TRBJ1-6	ASSLEGVPGNNSPLH
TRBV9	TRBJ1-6	ASSSDSSNSPLH
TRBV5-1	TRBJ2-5	ASSSLQVGETQY
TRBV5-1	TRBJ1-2	ASSLAPGGDWT
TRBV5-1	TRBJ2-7	ASSLWRGGTYEQY
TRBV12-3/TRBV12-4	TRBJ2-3	ASSLFRMDTQY
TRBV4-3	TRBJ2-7	ASSQDPGGGADSYEQY
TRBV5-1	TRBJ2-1	ASSLWAGGRDNEQF
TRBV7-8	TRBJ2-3	ASTHSRGGLTDTQY
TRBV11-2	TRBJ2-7	ASSTTSFSVYEQY
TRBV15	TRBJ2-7	ATSRRTSGGGDEQY
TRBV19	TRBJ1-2	ASSIGRWANYGYT
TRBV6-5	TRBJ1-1	ASSLVLNTEAF
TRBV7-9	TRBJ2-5	ASSLGDRGRETQY
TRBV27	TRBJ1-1	ASSLKGQGLGENTEAF
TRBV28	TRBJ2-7	ASSLGFPSYEQY
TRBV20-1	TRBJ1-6	SARDRMALH
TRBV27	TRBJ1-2	ASSFRRQGSVYGYT
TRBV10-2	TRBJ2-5	ASSEPPLGTQY
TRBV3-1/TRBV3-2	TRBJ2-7	ASSQRPGNSYEQY
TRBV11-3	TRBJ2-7	ASSLGGSAEQY